Below, one TCR beta chain is given with its context. The assay was immunoSEQ multiplex PCR, and TCRdb's table has in-frame clones only and misses some. Here the sample spans hundreds of thousands of clones, roughly 90% being singletons. The entry originates in a study of blood T cell repertoires in COVID-19. This CDR3 region has 17 residues. The ends lost 3 bases at V and 5 bases at J; junction bases unmatched: 11. Germline V lookup: CDR1 DFQATT, CDR2 SNEGSKA (reference sequence). This sequence joins TRBV20-1 and TRBJ1-6; 9 nucleotides align to TRBD1. The clonotype was recovered from a young woman who had been exposed to COVID-19. The sample taken for sequencing was PBMCs or T cells enriched from blood (not recorded which). The CDR3 nucleotides are TGCAGTGCTAGTCGTTGGGGGACAGGGAAGGATAATTCACCCCTCCACTTT. Its protein is CSASRWGTGKDNSPLHF.